These 14 T cell receptor beta chains share one sample of origin, sequenced in a study of blood T cell repertoires in COVID-19. Here immunoSEQ multiplex PCR was the method, and the copy in TCRdb shows in-frame clones only, minus some. Among 80,000 to 95,000 clones listed, more than 80% were seen once. Sequencing was performed on peripheral blood. The receptors originated from a man older than 75 with COVID-19, enrolled during active disease.

J is TRBJ1-1 and V is TRBV6-6; possibly TRBD1 for D (5 bases). Germline V gives CDR1 MNHNY, CDR2 SVGAGI (reference sequence). The CDR3 extends over 14 amino acids. CDR3 protein: CAVAATETNTEAFF. The CDR3 bases are TGTGCTGTGGCAGCGACAGAGACGAACACTGAAGCTTTCTTT.

The chain links TRBV18 to TRBJ2-7, with TRBD1 matching over 8 bases. This CDR3 is 14 amino acids long. J gave up 0 bases and V 5 bases, and 3 bases lay outside the gene matches. In germline, CDR1 is KGHSH, CDR2 LQKENI. The CDR3 DNA is TGTGCCAGCTCAGCAGGGGGCTTCTCCTACGAGCAGTACTTC. Translated: CASSAGGFSYEQYF.

The chain recombines TRBV6-5 with TRBJ1-1; no firm D call. The CDR3 has 14 residues. CDR1 MNHEY and CDR2 SVGAGI come from the germline V gene. The V and J ends lost 2 bases and 0 bases respectively, with 7 bases between them. The CDR3 coding sequence is TGTGCCAGCAGTTACGGTGGAGTGAACACTGAAGCTTTCTTT. Residues: CASSYGGVNTEAFF.

The chain recombines TRBV7-9 with TRBJ2-5; a weak D match, TRBD2 (5 bases). This CDR3 has 15 residues. Germline V CDR1 and CDR2: SEHNR, FQNEAQ (reference sequence). Trimming removed 2 bases from V and 5 bases from J, with 15 bases in between. In DNA, the CDR3 is TGTGCCAGCAGCTTACCGGCTCCAGGAGGCGAGACCCAGTACTTC. Its protein is CASSLPAPGGETQYF.

The CDR3 bases are TGTGCCAGCAGTGTGAGGGAGTCGGACAATGAGCAGTTCTTC. Protein: CASSVRESDNEQFF. This chain uses TRBV2 with TRBJ2-1, with a weak D call TRBD2 (5 bases). The germline gives CDR1 SNHLY, CDR2 FYNNEI. This CDR3 comprises 14 residues. V lost 4 bases, J lost 5 bases, and 12 bases lay in between.

The rearrangement joins TRBV19 to TRBJ1-1, with no clear D. Germline CDR1 LNHDA, CDR2 SQIVND (reference sequence). The CDR3 covers 14 residues. Trimming cost V 3 bases and J 1 base, with 9 bases left between them. The CDR3 DNA reads as TGTGCCAGTAGTATGCGGCCTCCGAACACTGAAGCTTTCTTT. The encoded protein is CASSMRPPNTEAFF.

The chain uses TRBV11-3 and TRBJ2-1; 7 nucleotides match TRBD2. This CDR3 has 16 residues. V lost 1 base, J lost 6 bases, and 9 bases stayed unmatched. CDR1 and CDR2 (germline): SGHNT, YENEEA. CDR3 in DNA: TGTGCCAGCAGCTTAGGGGTGGGAGGGTTTCTCAATGAGCAGTTCTTC. Amino acid sequence: CASSLGVGGFLNEQFF.

The V and J genes are TRBV7-3 and TRBJ2-1, with TRBD2 matching over 14 bases. CDR1 is SGHTA, CDR2 FQGTGA, per germline. CDR3 length: 17 residues. V lost 5 bases to trimming and J lost 6 bases; unmatched junction nucleotides: 9. The CDR3 DNA is TGTGCCAGCAGCCGGACTAGCGGGAGGAGTTTACCCAATGAGCAGTTCTTC. Translating gives CASSRTSGRSLPNEQFF.

The chain recombines TRBV10-3 with TRBJ2-7; 8 positions agree with TRBD1. The V and J ends lost 6 bases and 2 bases, in that order; junction bases with no gene match: 6. Per germline, CDR1 ENHRY and CDR2 SYGVKD. This CDR3 has 14 amino acids. The DNA for the CDR3 is TGTGCCATCAGCAAGGACAGGGAAACCTACGAGCAGTACTTC. Translation gives CAISKDRETYEQYF.

The chain combines TRBV28 with TRBJ2-2, with a weak D call TRBD2 (7 bases). V was pared by 8 bases and J by 4 bases, with 17 bases between. Germline V CDR1 and CDR2: MDHEN, SYDVKM. The CDR3 runs to 15 residues. The CDR3 region has the DNA TGTGCCAGCGAATTTCGGGGAGGGGGCACCGGGGAGCTGTTTTTT. Amino acid sequence: CASEFRGGGTGELFF.

The chain couples TRBV7-3 to TRBJ2-1, with a possible D match to TRBD1 (6 bases). Trimming removed 2 bases at V and 4 bases at J, with 12 bases between. Germline V gives CDR1 SGHTA, CDR2 FQGTGA. The length of the CDR3 is 15 residues. The CDR3 sequence: CASSLGQGPYNEQFF. The CDR3 DNA reads TGTGCCAGCAGCTTAGGTCAGGGGCCTTACAATGAGCAGTTCTTC.

The V call is TRBV27, the J call TRBJ2-3; 12 nucleotides align to TRBD1. The CDR3 consists of 14 residues. Losses at the gene ends were 8 bases for V and 3 bases for J; bases not matched to a gene: 3. The V gene's germline CDR1 is MNHEY and CDR2 SMNVEV (reference sequence). The DNA of the CDR3 is TGTGCCAGCCGGGACAGGGGGCAAACAGATACGCAGTATTTT. This encodes CASRDRGQTDTQYF.

In this sample, this clone turned up a few times. The chain joins TRBV27 to TRBJ2-2; TRBD1 aligns across 7 bases. Germline trimming cut 0 bases from V and 6 bases from J; bases unmatched to any gene: 7. Germline V CDR1 and CDR2: MNHEY, SMNVEV (reference sequence). The CDR3 contains 16 residues. In nucleotides, the CDR3 is TGTGCCAGCAGTTTATCTAGAGGGGGCAGCGCCGGGGAGCTGTTTTTT. This gives the protein CASSLSRGGSAGELFF.

The chain is built from TRBV7-2 and TRBJ2-7; 7 nucleotides align to TRBD1. The CDR3 runs 14 residues. CDR1 and CDR2 from the germline V gene are SGHTA and FQGNSA. V was pared by 5 bases and J by 3 bases, with 7 bases of the junction left unmatched. In DNA form, the CDR3 reads TGTGCCAGCAGCGAGTGGACAGGCCACTACGAGCAGTACTTC. Its protein is CASSEWTGHYEQYF.